The rows below give T cell receptor beta chains drawn from one sample of a study of Ad26.COV2.S vaccination and SARS-CoV-2 variants. Clones were sequenced by immunoSEQ multiplex PCR, and TCRdb holds only the in-frame ones, with some missing. The repertoire holds about 480,000 clones, with 87% as singletons. The specimen comprised peripheral blood, sampled in a trial of Ad26.COV2.S vaccine versus placebo. The receptors stem from a person between 18 and 59 years old who received the Ad26.COV2.S COVID-19 vaccine or a placebo. Both conserved end residues are part of each CDR3. D genes are given only for firm matches. Some rows mark clone size as missing; the rest say once, few, many or name a class of expanded clone.

v_gene	d_gene	j_gene	abundance	CDR3aa	CDR3nt
TRBV5-6	.	TRBJ1-2	few	CASSPGDQDGYTF	TGTGCCAGCAGCCCGGGAGACCAGGATGGCTACACCTTC
TRBV7-8	.	TRBJ1-1	.	CASSLGSVNTEAFF	TGTGCCAGCAGCTTAGGGTCCGTGAACACTGAAGCTTTCTTT
TRBV7-2	.	TRBJ2-2	.	CASSLARAGELFF	TGTGCCAGCAGCTTAGCGAGGGCCGGGGAGCTGTTTTTT
TRBV12-3/TRBV12-4	.	TRBJ1-5	.	CASILRQPQHF	TGTGCCAGCATATTAAGACAGCCCCAGCATTTT
TRBV11-2	.	TRBJ1-1	.	CASSRGLATEAFF	TGTGCCAGCAGCCGAGGGTTGGCCACTGAAGCTTTCTTT
TRBV13	.	TRBJ2-3	.	CASSLLGSTDTQYF	TGTGCCAGCAGCCTATTAGGGAGCACAGATACGCAGTATTTT
TRBV5-1	.	TRBJ2-5	.	CASSFGDQETQYF	TGCGCCAGCAGCTTCGGAGACCAAGAGACCCAGTACTTC
TRBV19	TRBD1	TRBJ2-3	.	CASSMSTGQGSDTQYF	TGTGCCAGTAGTATGAGTACGGGACAGGGCTCAGATACGCAGTATTTT
TRBV2	TRBD1	TRBJ1-2	.	CASSAKRDSYFGYTF	TGTGCCAGCAGTGCGAAGAGGGACAGCTATTTTGGCTACACCTTC
TRBV30	TRBD1	TRBJ2-7	.	CACAGTGWTEQYF	TGTGCCTGCGCCGGGACAGGGTGGACCGAGCAGTACTTC
TRBV28	TRBD1	TRBJ2-7	many	CASSKQGMNEQYF	TGTGCCAGCAGTAAACAGGGGATGAACGAGCAGTACTTC
TRBV7-2	.	TRBJ2-1	.	CASLPGQTYNEQFF	TGTGCCAGCCTCCCGGGGCAGACCTACAATGAGCAGTTCTTC
TRBV4-2	.	TRBJ1-1	.	CASSPLRRTGTEAFF	TGTGCCAGCAGCCCACTAAGACGGACGGGTACTGAAGCTTTCTTT
TRBV10-3	TRBD2	TRBJ2-1	.	CAIVPTAWAGEGTYNEQFF	TGTGCCATCGTCCCGACCGCGTGGGCGGGAGAGGGAACCTACAATGAGCAGTTCTTC
TRBV30	TRBD2	TRBJ2-2	.	CAWSSHGLATLFF	TGTGCCTGGAGTTCACACGGACTAGCTACCCTGTTTTTT
TRBV21-1	.	TRBJ1-5	.	CASSQGQGNQPQHF	TGTGCCAGCAGCCAGGGACAGGGCAATCAGCCCCAGCATTTT
TRBV5-6	TRBD1	TRBJ1-6	.	CASSPDRGRAYSPLHF	TGTGCCAGCAGCCCGGACAGGGGGCGCGCATATTCACCCCTCCACTTT
TRBV6-5	.	TRBJ1-5	few	CASTLFSQPQHF	TGTGCCAGCACCCTTTTCTCGCAGCCCCAGCATTTT